This T cell receptor (beta chain) derives from a study of T cells in narcolepsy (dated by TCRdb to the late 2010s). For context, the study as a whole: Patients with narcolepsy type 1 or type 2 (NT1, NT2) and healthy control donors were enrolled in the study. The study used TCR Vbeta sequencing to track clonotypes in blood and CSF while looking for autoreactive T cells in narcolepsy patients that target self-antigens of hypocretin neurons (hypocretin, TRIB2). Summary of the overall study and its limitations: No sequences matching autoreactive T cell clones were contained in some blood memory CD4+ repertoires from patients and controls. HCRT-specific and TRIB2-specific autoreactive clonotypes were highlighted in plots that compared CD4+ T cell clonotypes in CSF versus blood from the same patient. Patients and controls had comparable numbers of sequenced blood memory CD4+ clonotypes, averaging about 39,000 and 30,000, respectively. Autoreactive clonotypes were reported to be detected serially in the blood of the same patients and of different patients, but not in the blood of healthy controls.

Deletion took 3 bases off V and 7 bases off J, with a span of 19 bases between the germline ends. CDR1 and CDR2 (MGHDK, SYGVNS) derive from the germline V gene. The CDR3 goes from the cysteine to the phenylalanine over 16 residues. CDR3 DNA only is kept here, 48 bases in frame from base 1. The library was prepared using the immunoSEQ multiplex PCR assay. As stored in TCRdb, this immuneACCESS dataset retains in-frame rearrangements with V and J assigned. A fraction of the clones does not appear; measured against another copy, unresolved V genes explain less than half of the discrepancy, and the remainder lacks a known reason. The table for this sample lists tens of thousands of clones; around 83% of them were counted only once. The ten biggest clones cover under 1.5% of the sample. This clone was counted once. It has no known antigen specificity. Base qualities are missing; no much larger clone stands one base away.

For TCR Vbeta sequencing, memory CD4+ T cells were sorted ex vivo from the peripheral blood of narcolepsy patients and healthy controls. This sequence uses TRBV25-1 and TRBJ1-5; TRBD1 is a possible D gene, resting on 6 matching bases. The TCR comes from a human donor with narcolepsy. The sample comprised CD45RA- memory CD4+ T cells from PBMCs. The cell subset or site label here, explained by the study, means: memory T cells sorted ex vivo from peripheral blood. The DNA sequence follows: TGTGCCAGCAGTGATAACACAGGGTTTTTGTACCAGCCCCAGCATTTT. This gives the protein CASSDNTGFLYQPQHF.